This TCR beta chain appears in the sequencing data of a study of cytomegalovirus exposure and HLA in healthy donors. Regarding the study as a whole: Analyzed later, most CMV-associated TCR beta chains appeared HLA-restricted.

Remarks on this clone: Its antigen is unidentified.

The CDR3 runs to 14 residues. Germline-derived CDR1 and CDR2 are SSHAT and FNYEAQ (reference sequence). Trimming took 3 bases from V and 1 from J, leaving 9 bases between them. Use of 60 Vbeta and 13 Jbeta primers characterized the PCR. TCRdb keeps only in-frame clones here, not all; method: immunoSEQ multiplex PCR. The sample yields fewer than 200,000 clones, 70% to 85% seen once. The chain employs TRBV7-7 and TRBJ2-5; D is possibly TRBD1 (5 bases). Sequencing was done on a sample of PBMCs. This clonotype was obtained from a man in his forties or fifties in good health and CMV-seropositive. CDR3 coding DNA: TGTGCCAGCAGCTTGGGGCTGGGCCAAGAGACCCAGTACTTC. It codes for CASSLGLGQETQYF.